This TCR beta chain was profiled in a study of T cells in Graves' hyperthyroidism and ophthalmopathy. Study background: Blood from the periphery was taken at initial diagnosis, before any treatment.

With 4 bases removed from V and 4 bases from J, the gap between germline ends came to 11 bases. Germline values: CDR1 SGHRS, CDR2 YFSETQ. CDR3 length: 14 residues. TCR beta CDR3 sequences were amplified from RNA transcripts. Primed by the HTBI set, a first-round RT-PCR was run on the TCR CDR3. In TCRdb, the multiplex PCR reads were re-called with MiXCR into one record per CDR3 protein. The sample shows about 210,000 distinct CDR3 sequences, roughly 15% of them seen only once. For this clonotype: Its antigen is unknown.

Points from the study as a whole: Expanded thyroid clonotypes (above 0.001) were mostly also found in blood.

The source material was blood. The chain has TRBV5-1 and TRBJ1-4; D remains unclear. This TCR was sampled from a man over 45 with Graves' hyperthyroidism. CDR3 sequence reads: CASSPGGRNEKLFF. DNA of the CDR3: TGCGCCAGCAGCCCGGGCGGGCGTAATGAAAAACTGTTTTTT.